The 12 T cell receptor beta chains below come from one sample, sequenced in a study of siplizumab effects on memory and regulatory T cells. The repertoire was sequenced with immunoSEQ multiplex PCR; TCRdb's copy has only in-frame clones and lacks some. Among about 120,000 clones listed, just under 95% were seen once. The sequencing sample was made of non-Treg CD4+ T cells sorted from blood. These receptors originate from a human donor in good health.

The gene calls are TRBV4-3 and TRBJ1-2; TRBD1 might be the D (6 bases). V was shortened by 3 bases and J by 7 bases, with 15 bases between the two germline ends. Looked up from germline, CDR1 is LGHNA and CDR2 is YSLEER. The CDR3 runs 14 residues. The CDR3 loop reads CASSQGARSFGYTF. For the CDR3, the DNA is TGCGCCAGCAGCCAGGGGGCGCGTTCCTTTGGCTACACCTTC.

The chain links TRBV12-5 to TRBJ2-5; D is uncertain. Near its end, the DNA agrees better with TRBJ2-7, so the J call may be wrong. Germline V lookup: CDR1 LGHNT, CDR2 FRNRAP. The CDR3 loop spans 10 amino acids. The CDR3 protein is CASGTYEQYF. DNA of the CDR3: TGTGCTAGTGGAACGTACGAGCAGTACTTC.

The gene calls are TRBV5-1 and TRBJ2-1; no clear D gene. The CDR3 spans 13 residues. Trimming stripped 0 bases from V and 10 bases from J, with 11 bases between. CDR1 SGHRS and CDR2 YFSETQ come from the germline V gene. The CDR3 reads CASSLVAFEEQFF. In DNA, the CDR3 is TGCGCCAGCAGCTTGGTTGCGTTCGAGGAGCAGTTCTTC.

The V gene is TRBV28, the J gene TRBJ1-2; D is ambiguous. The CDR3 loop spans 12 amino acids. Trimming took 6 bases from V and 5 from J, leaving 10 bases between them. Germline lookup yields CDR1 MDHEN and CDR2 SYDVKM. In DNA, the CDR3 is TGTGCCAGCAGCCTTGCTCTATATGGCTACACCTTC. This encodes CASSLALYGYTF.

In its sample, this clone was seen once. The chain couples TRBV29-1 to TRBJ2-1; the D gene is possibly TRBD1 (6 bases). Germline assignment: CDR1 SQVTM and CDR2 ANQGSEA. V lost 3 bases and J 0 bases, leaving 9 bases between the germline ends. The CDR3 covers 14 residues. The CDR3 DNA reads as TGCAGCGTTGAGGGGGCGGGCTCCTACAATGAGCAGTTCTTC. This codes for CSVEGAGSYNEQFF.

This clone came up a few times. The V call is TRBV2, the J call TRBJ2-6; D call uncertain. CDR1 SNHLY and CDR2 FYNNEI come from the germline V gene. The V end lost 3 bases, the J end lost 0 bases, and 12 bases lay between the germline ends. The CDR3 is made up of 17 amino acids. The CDR3 coding sequence is TGTGCCAGCAGTGACACCGGAGCTATCTCTGGGGCCAACGTCCTGACTTTC. This sequence encodes CASSDTGAISGANVLTF.

The chain couples TRBV28 to TRBJ1-1, with D uncertain. Germline lookup yields CDR1 MDHEN and CDR2 SYDVKM. The CDR3 is 15 amino acids. The V end was cut by 7 bases, the J end by 4 bases, with 19 bases between. The CDR3 loop reads CASTPRPPFGTEAFF. CDR3 coding DNA: TGTGCCAGCACCCCCCGACCGCCGTTCGGCACTGAAGCTTTCTTT.

This clone was seen just once. The chain has TRBV4-2 and TRBJ2-2; tentatively, D is TRBD2 (5 bases). Per germline, CDR1 LGHNA and CDR2 YNFKEQ. V gave up 3 bases and J gave up 3 bases, with 11 bases separating them. The CDR3 totals 15 residues. The chain's CDR3 is CASSQGPSYTGELFF. CDR3 coding DNA: TGTGCCAGCAGCCAGGGTCCTAGCTACACCGGGGAGCTGTTTTTT.

V is TRBV13 and J is TRBJ1-4; perhaps TRBD1 as D (5 bases). The CDR3 is made up of 19 amino acids. Germline CDR1 is PRHDT and CDR2 is FYEKMQ (reference sequence). V was pared by 5 bases and J by 3 bases, with 25 bases between. The CDR3 bases are TGTGCCAGCAGCAGAAAAAACAAATTAAACCAGGGAGCTAATGAAAAACTGTTTTTT. Amino acids: CASSRKNKLNQGANEKLFF. Filled out from reference TRBV13 and TRBJ1-4, the complete variable domain reads AAGVIQSPRHLIKEKRETATLKCYPIPRHDTVYWYQQGPGQDPQFLISFYEKMQSDKGSIPDRFSAQQFSDYHSELNMSSLELGDSALYFCASSRKNKLNQGANEKLFFGSGTQLSVL.

This clone appeared once. V usage is TRBV7-3 and J usage is TRBJ2-6; D is tentatively TRBD1 or TRBD2 (5 bases each). Trimming took 5 bases from V and 0 from J, leaving 14 bases between them. The germline V gene encodes CDR1 SGHTA and CDR2 FQGTGA. This CDR3 spans 17 amino acids. The CDR3 DNA follows: TGTGCCAGCAGCCCGGGGCCTTGGGACTCTGGGGCCAACGTCCTGACTTTC. This sequence encodes CASSPGPWDSGANVLTF.

The J gene is TRBJ1-2, the V gene TRBV6-1; weak D call: TRBD1 (6 bases). Germline V gene data show CDR1 as MNHNS and CDR2 as SASEGT. The CDR3 is 12 amino acids. Deletions cut 6 bases from V and 8 bases from J, with 13 bases between. CDR3 region: CASRQGDWGYTF. Written as DNA, the CDR3 is TGTGCCAGCAGACAGGGAGATTGGGGCTACACCTTC.

The chain recombines TRBV29-1 with TRBJ2-3, with D unclear. The CDR3 length is 15 residues. Germline V gives CDR1 SQVTM, CDR2 ANQGSEA. V was clipped by 2 bases and J by 2 bases, with 14 bases between them. CDR3 bases: TGCAGCGTTGAACCTACGATGGGGTACACAGATACGCAGTATTTT. Translation: CSVEPTMGYTDTQYF.